This T cell receptor (beta chain) was sequenced in a study of naive and memory T cell subsets. Concerning this clonotype: Its target is unknown.

Study-level points and caveats: Gini index rose across naive, CM, EM and EMRA in CD4 and CD8. Over 90% of naive TCR sequences appeared only once, unlike memory subsets. TCR counts from RNA may reflect activation-linked expression changes. Possibly reflecting memory cells re-expressing CD45RA, a few larger clonotypes occurred in naive repertoires, especially CD8.

An equimolar mix of two oligonucleotides served as the beta constant-region primer for TRBC1 and TRBC2. The ligated cDNA underwent four PCR rounds using SP2 and nested alpha and beta constant-region primers. A 12-nucleotide UMI and the SP2 primer were added to the cDNA 3' end by oligonucleotide ligation. Using its own MiXCR run on the UMI-ligation and nested PCR reads, TCRdb lists one record per CDR3 protein. Here the sample spans more than 95,000 distinct CDR3 sequences, approximately 15% being singletons. V dropped 1 base and J dropped 9 bases, with 16 bases sitting between them. CDR1 is SEHNR and CDR2 is FQNEAQ in the germline V gene (reference sequence). The CDR3 is made up of 14 amino acids.

The clonotype comes from a human donor in good health. This sequence joins TRBV7-9 and TRBJ2-7; perhaps TRBD1 as D (5 bases). The specimen sequenced was naive CD8+ T cells from blood. CDR3 nucleotides: TGTGCCAGCAGCTTAGACCCAGGGCCCCTTACGCAGTACTTC. It encodes CASSLDPGPLTQYF.